This entry features one T cell receptor beta chain sequence. This clone's antigen is unknown. No per-base quality is available; no much larger clone lies one base away. The library came from the immunoSEQ multiplex PCR assay. The table comes from immuneACCESS by way of TCRdb, which keeps in-frame sequences with V and J called. Part of the clones is missing from these tables; in studies checked, under half for an unresolved V gene and the rest for unknown reasons. The table for this sample lists 45,000 to 60,000 clones; over 70% of them were counted only once. The ten largest account for roughly a tenth of the sample. The data are from a study of control samples from healthy donors and cancer patients (dated by TCRdb to about 2020). The trim is 0 bases for V and 0 bases for J, with a gap of 9 bases between the germline ends. CDR1 and CDR2 (LNHNV, YYDKDF) derive from the germline V gene (reference sequence). The CDR3 runs 16 residues from the cysteine to the phenylalanine. The retained sequence is limited to the CDR3, 48 bases, with the frame set at the first base.

Here the chain combines TRBV15 and TRBJ1-3, with the D gene too uncertain to name. Sequencing used blood. The origin of this receptor is a man between 65 and 80 years old in good health. CDR3 reads: CATSRDSRRSGNTIYF. The DNA reads TGTGCCACCAGCAGAGATAGCCGGCGCTCTGGAAACACCATATATTTT.